One sample yielded the 26 T cell receptor beta chains listed below, sequenced in a study of cytotoxic CD8 clonotypes in ibrutinib-treated CLL. TCRdb's copy holds only in-frame clones and misses some; the assay was immunoSEQ multiplex PCR. The table shows about 140,000 clones, with more than 70% occurring only once. The material was PBMCs, obtained after 36 months of ibrutinib treatment. The receptors originated from a human donor with chronic lymphocytic leukemia.

This sequence joins TRBV5-1 and TRBJ2-5; the D is unclear. Germline-derived CDR1 and CDR2 are SGHRS and YFSETQ. V lost 0 bases, J lost 4 bases, and 7 bases lay in between. The CDR3 is 13 amino acids. The CDR3 region is CASSLEPGETQYF. For the CDR3, the DNA is TGCGCCAGCAGCTTGGAGCCAGGAGAGACCCAGTACTTC.

The rearrangement joins TRBV7-9 to TRBJ2-5; D is possibly TRBD1 (6 bases). In germline, CDR1 is SEHNR, CDR2 FQNEAQ (reference sequence). V was clipped by 4 bases and J by 5 bases, with 17 bases between them. This CDR3 is 15 amino acids long. The CDR3 loop is CASSSTGFTTETQYF. DNA of the CDR3: TGTGCCAGCAGCTCGACAGGTTTTACGACGGAGACCCAGTACTTC.

This sequence joins TRBV6-6 and TRBJ2-7; D is uncertain. Germline V gene sequence: CDR1 MNHNY, CDR2 SVGAGI (reference sequence). V was trimmed by 8 bases and J by 2 bases, leaving 7 bases between them. The CDR3 is made up of 11 amino acids. Here the CDR3 DNA reads TGTGCCAGCGCAGGCACCTACGAGCAGTACTTC. Translating gives CASAGTYEQYF.

This clone was counted between two and nine times. The rearrangement links TRBV28 to TRBJ2-2; 9 bases are shared with TRBD1. The CDR3 consists of 16 residues. From germline, CDR1 is MDHEN and CDR2 SYDVKM. The V and J ends lost 6 bases and 5 bases, in that order; junction bases with no gene match: 10. The CDR3 nucleotides are TGTGCCAGCAGCCCTACAGGGGGCGGCTGGACCGGGGAGCTGTTTTTT. This gives the protein CASSPTGGGWTGELFF.

This chain connects TRBV6-5 to TRBJ1-5; D is perhaps TRBD1 (5 bases). The germline V gene encodes CDR1 MNHEY and CDR2 SVGAGI. The CDR3 has 15 residues. V was clipped by 6 bases and J by 0 bases, with 12 bases between them. CDR3 DNA: TGTGCCAGCAGACACAGGAGCAATAGCAATCAGCCCCAGCATTTT. The encoded protein is CASRHRSNSNQPQHF.

The rearrangement joins TRBV5-1 to TRBJ1-4, with D unresolved. Germline loops: CDR1 SGHRS, CDR2 YFSETQ. The V and J ends lost 0 bases and 8 bases respectively, with 8 bases between them. CDR3 length: 13 residues. The CDR3, as DNA: TGCGCCAGCAGCTTGGATGCCAGAGAAAAACTGTTTTTT. This translates into CASSLDAREKLFF. The complete variable domain, with remaining parts taken from reference TRBV5-1 and TRBJ1-4, reads KAGVTQTPRYLIKTRGQQVTLSCSPISGHRSVSWYQQTPGQGLQFLFEYFSETQRNKGNFPGRFSGRQFSNSRSEMNVSTLELGDSALYLCASSLDAREKLFFGSGTQLSVL.

The chain carries TRBV4-1 and TRBJ2-3; D is unclear. This CDR3 is built from 16 residues. Trimming removed 0 bases from V and 9 bases from J, with 19 bases in between. The germline V gene encodes CDR1 MGHRA and CDR2 YSYEKL. The CDR3 spells CASSQESLLLNRTQYF. The CDR3 region has the DNA TGCGCCAGCAGCCAAGAGTCTCTCCTACTAAATCGAACGCAGTATTTT.

The chain combines TRBV6-5 with TRBJ2-7; TRBD2 is a possible D gene (7 bases). The length of the CDR3 is 15 residues. Looked up from germline, CDR1 is MNHEY and CDR2 is SVGAGI. The V end was cut by 2 bases, the J end by 7 bases, with 18 bases between. The CDR3 DNA is TGTGCCAGCAGTTACCTAGGAGAGGGGGGGGTAGAGCAGTACTTC. It encodes CASSYLGEGGVEQYF.

V is TRBV5-1 and J is TRBJ2-7, with 10 bases that match TRBD2. CDR1 is SGHRS, CDR2 YFSETQ, per germline. This CDR3 is 15 amino acids long. V shed 0 bases, J shed 2 bases, and the junction held 2 bases outside the gene matches. This chain's CDR3 is CASSLEGLATYEQYF. CDR3 coding DNA: TGCGCCAGCAGCTTGGAGGGACTAGCGACCTACGAGCAGTACTTC. The full variable domain, in which reference TRBV5-1 and TRBJ2-7 provide the parts outside the CDR3, is KAGVTQTPRYLIKTRGQQVTLSCSPISGHRSVSWYQQTPGQGLQFLFEYFSETQRNKGNFPGRFSGRQFSNSRSEMNVSTLELGDSALYLCASSLEGLATYEQYFGPGTRLTVT.

V gene TRBV29-1 combines with J gene TRBJ1-1; tentatively, D is TRBD1 (6 bases). The CDR3 consists of 12 residues. V was pared by 7 bases and J by 3 bases, with 12 bases between. CDR1 and CDR2 from the germline V gene are SQVTM and ANQGSEA. CDR3 sequence reads: CSALQGYTEAFF. The CDR3 bases are TGCAGCGCGTTACAGGGTTACACTGAAGCTTTCTTT.

This clone appeared a few times. This chain links TRBV2 with TRBJ2-3; D uncertain. Germline V CDR1 and CDR2: SNHLY, FYNNEI. Deletions cut 4 bases from V and 9 bases from J, with 14 bases between. This CDR3 is built from 13 residues. Here the CDR3 reads CASSVTAPGTQYF. The CDR3 coding sequence is TGTGCCAGCAGTGTGACGGCTCCCGGGACGCAGTATTTT. Variable domain in full (rest from reference TRBV2 and TRBJ2-3): EPEVTQTPSHQVTQMGQEVILRCVPISNHLYFYWYRQILGQKVEFLVSFYNNEISEKSEIFDDQFSVERPDGSNFTLKIRSTKLEDSAMYFCASSVTAPGTQYFGPGTRLTVL.

The chain combines TRBV5-1 with TRBJ1-3; D might be TRBD1 (5 bases). Trimming took off 0 bases at V and 0 bases at J, with 13 bases between the two ends. Germline V gene sequence: CDR1 SGHRS, CDR2 YFSETQ. This CDR3 is 17 amino acids long. CDR3 sequence (DNA): TGCGCCAGCAGCTTGGACGGGACTGAAACCTCTGGAAACACCATATATTTT. It specifies CASSLDGTETSGNTIYF.

CDR3 coding DNA: TGCGCCAGCAGTTACCTTCGACTAGCGGAATCTTACGAGCAGTACTTC. Its translation is CASSYLRLAESYEQYF. The J gene is TRBJ2-7, the V gene TRBV5-1; 9 nucleotides agree with TRBD2. Trimming took 5 bases from V and 4 from J; bases not matched to a gene: 13. Germline V lookup: CDR1 SGHRS, CDR2 YFSETQ. The length of the CDR3 is 16 residues.

The chain has TRBV30 and TRBJ1-3; D not certain. Germline CDR1 reads GTSNPN; CDR2 reads SVGIG (reference sequence). V shed 8 bases and J shed 3 bases, with 8 bases lying between them. The CDR3 contains 11 residues. The CDR3 loop reads CASMSGNTIYF. Written as DNA, the CDR3 is TGTGCCAGCATGAGTGGAAACACCATATATTTT. The variable domain in full, completed from reference TRBV30 and TRBJ1-3, reads SQTIHQWPATLVQPVGSPLSLECTVEGTSNPNLYWYRQAAGRGLQLLFYSVGIGQISSEVPQNLSASRPQDRQFILSSKKLLLSDSGFYLCASMSGNTIYFGEGSWLTVV.

The chain links TRBV5-1 to TRBJ2-1, with a weak D call TRBD1 (5 bases). Germline assignment: CDR1 SGHRS and CDR2 YFSETQ. Trimming took 5 bases from V and 4 from J, leaving 16 bases between them. The CDR3 loop spans 15 amino acids. The CDR3 reads CASRGLGKEYNEQFF. CDR3 nucleotide sequence: TGCGCCAGCAGGGGGCTGGGTAAGGAGTACAATGAGCAGTTCTTC.

This clone was seen once. The chain has TRBV7-5 and TRBJ2-3. TRBV7-5 is a pseudogene locus. The CDR3 covers 18 residues. CDR3 in amino acids: CVRSPGARDPGPTDTQYF. DNA of the CDR3: TGTGTCAGAAGCCCCGGAGCCCGGGACCCCGGGCCCACAGATACGCAGTATTTT.

V is TRBV5-4 and J is TRBJ1-2; D perhaps matches TRBD1 (6 bases). Trimming removed 4 bases from V and 4 bases from J, with 11 bases in between. Germline values: CDR1 SGHNT, CDR2 YYREEE (reference sequence). CDR3 size: 13 residues. In nucleotides, the CDR3 is TGTGCCAGCAGCACCGGACAGTTCTATGGCTACACCTTC. Translating it yields CASSTGQFYGYTF.

The chain joins TRBV27 to TRBJ2-2, with a possible D match to TRBD1 (6 bases). Trimming removed 7 bases at V and 1 base at J, with 22 bases between. CDR1 is MNHEY and CDR2 is SMNVEV in the germline V gene (reference sequence). The CDR3 consists of 18 residues. The chain's CDR3 is CASTLGRGFLRNTGELFF. The CDR3 DNA is TGTGCCAGCACCTTGGGCAGGGGTTTTTTGCGGAACACCGGGGAGCTGTTTTTT.

In nucleotides, the CDR3 is TGCGCCAGCAGCTGGTGGATTAGCGGGGGGAACACCGGGGAGCTGTTTTTT. It specifies CASSWWISGGNTGELFF. The rearrangement links TRBV5-1 to TRBJ2-2, with 9 nucleotides matching TRBD2. Germline CDR1 is SGHRS and CDR2 is YFSETQ. V was clipped by 3 bases and J by 1 base; unmatched bases: 7. The CDR3 length is 17 residues. The full variable domain, completed using reference TRBV5-1 and TRBJ2-2, is KAGVTQTPRYLIKTRGQQVTLSCSPISGHRSVSWYQQTPGQGLQFLFEYFSETQRNKGNFPGRFSGRQFSNSRSEMNVSTLELGDSALYLCASSWWISGGNTGELFFGEGSRLTVL.

In its sample, this clone was seen once. The chain carries TRBV5-1 and TRBJ1-2, with 8 bases that match TRBD1. Germline CDR1 and CDR2: SGHRS and YFSETQ. The CDR3 is 18 amino acids. Trimming took 0 bases from V and 8 from J; bases not matched to a gene: 18. The CDR3 here is CASSLARRLGQGLDGYTF. The DNA of the CDR3 is TGCGCCAGCAGCTTGGCCCGCCGACTCGGACAGGGCCTGGACGGCTACACCTTC.

This clone was seen a single time. The chain carries TRBV7-9 and TRBJ2-5, with 10 bases aligning to TRBD2. The CDR3 has 17 amino acids. The germline CDR1 and CDR2 sequences are SEHNR and FQNEAQ (reference sequence). V shed 5 bases and J 0 bases; nucleotides not matched to a gene: 9. The CDR3 region is CASSPKASGSYQETQYF. CDR3 coding DNA: TGTGCCAGCAGCCCAAAAGCTAGCGGGAGTTACCAAGAGACCCAGTACTTC.

The chain has TRBV5-5 and TRBJ1-2; TRBD1 aligns across 7 bases. The CDR3 sequence is 12 residues long. Germline CDR1 and CDR2: SGHKS and YYEKEE (reference sequence). V dropped 4 bases and J dropped 6; count of bases not matched to a gene: 3. DNA of the CDR3: TGTGCCAGCAGCCCTACAGGGGATGGCTACACCTTC. Amino acid sequence: CASSPTGDGYTF.

V is TRBV2 and J is TRBJ2-7; D may be TRBD1 or TRBD2 (6 bases each). Between the trimmed V and J ends, which lost 7 bases and 6 bases, there was a span of 22 bases. The CDR3 extends over 15 amino acids. In germline, CDR1 is SNHLY, CDR2 FYNNEI. CDR3 protein: CASTLRGLQGSEQYF. Here the CDR3 DNA reads TGTGCCAGCACCCTACGGGGGCTTCAGGGTTCCGAGCAGTACTTC.

This clone was seen just once. V is TRBV10-3 and J is TRBJ2-5; possible D gene TRBD2, 5 bases. Trimming took 8 bases from V and 1 from J, leaving 8 bases between them. From germline, CDR1 is ENHRY and CDR2 SYGVKD. The CDR3 spans 12 residues. CDR3 nucleotide sequence: TGTGCCATCCAGGAGGCCCAAGAGACCCAGTACTTC. This codes for CAIQEAQETQYF.

The chain couples TRBV9 to TRBJ2-3; tentatively, D is TRBD2 (6 bases). Germline V gene sequence: CDR1 SGDLS, CDR2 YYNGEE. This CDR3 region has 15 residues. V shed 2 bases and J shed 1 base, with 11 bases lying between them. CDR3 in DNA: TGTGCCAGCAGCGTTACGGGAGCCGGCACAGATACGCAGTATTTT. Protein product: CASSVTGAGTDTQYF.

The table lists this clone with a few counts. The rearrangement links TRBV5-6 to TRBJ2-7, with D unclear. CDR3 length equals 13 residues. Germline V gene data show CDR1 as SGHDT and CDR2 as YYEEEE. Trimming took off 4 bases at V and 4 bases at J, with 12 bases between the two ends. CDR3 in DNA: TGTGCCAGCAGCCGACAAGGTTCGTACGAGCAGTACTTC. This codes for CASSRQGSYEQYF.